One and the same sample provided the 20 T cell receptor beta chains below, sequenced in a study of T-cell memory formation after mild COVID-19. MiXCR was run by TCRdb on the 5' RACE reads, yielding one entry per CDR3 protein. Among some 48,000 distinct CDR3 sequences listed, 27% were seen once. The specimen was PBMCs or a T cell subset sorted from them (not recorded which). These TCRs come from a man younger than 30 who had mild COVID-19 (a few samples of this study predate the infection). Cell type and time point are not known.

This clonotype occurred a few times. The gene calls are TRBV6-2 or TRBV6-3 and TRBJ2-7; a weak D match, TRBD1 (5 bases). CDR1 MNHEY and CDR2 SVGEGT come from the germline V gene. Trimming left V 6 bases short and J 2 bases short, with 14 bases between. CDR3 size: 14 residues. The CDR3 DNA reads TGTGCCAGCAGAACACTGGGGCGAGCCTACGAGCAGTACTTC. Translation: CASRTLGRAYEQYF.

The chain has TRBV7-2 and TRBJ2-2, with D perhaps TRBD1 or TRBD2 (6 bases each). V dropped 2 bases and J dropped 6 bases, with 13 bases sitting between them. Germline CDR1 SGHTA, CDR2 FQGNSA. CDR3 size: 15 residues. The CDR3 is CASSLWGAVAGELFF. CDR3 sequence (DNA): TGTGCCAGCAGCTTATGGGGGGCGGTAGCCGGGGAGCTGTTTTTT.

This chain joins TRBV14 and TRBJ2-7, with D perhaps matching TRBD1 (6 bases). Trimming took 3 bases from V and 5 from J, leaving 8 bases between them. CDR3 length: 12 residues. Per germline, CDR1 SGHDN and CDR2 FVKESK. CDR3 nucleotide sequence: TGTGCCAGCAGCCACAGGGGAAACGAGCAGTACTTC. Its protein product is CASSHRGNEQYF. The full variable domain, completed using reference TRBV14 and TRBJ2-7, is EAGVTQFPSHSVIEKGQTVTLRCDPISGHDNLYWYRRVMGKEIKFLLHFVKESKQDESGMPNNRFLAERTGGTYSTLKVQPAELEDSGVYFCASSHRGNEQYFGPGTRLTVT.

This chain joins TRBV6-2 or TRBV6-3 and TRBJ2-5; D is undetermined. Germline-derived CDR1 and CDR2 are MNHEY and SVGEGT. Trimming stripped 8 bases from V and 4 bases from J, with 11 bases between. The CDR3 is 12 residues long. CDR3 residues: CASVGGGETQYF. CDR3 in DNA: TGTGCCAGCGTTGGCGGTGGAGAGACCCAGTACTTC.

V usage is TRBV12-3 or TRBV12-4 and J usage is TRBJ2-7, with 8 positions matching TRBD1. This CDR3 spans 13 amino acids. J was trimmed by 0 bases and V by 6 bases; bases with no gene match: 1. The CDR3 region is CASSQGASYEQYF. CDR3 coding DNA: TGTGCCAGCAGCCAGGGGGCCTCCTACGAGCAGTACTTC.

This clonotype was counted a few times. V usage is TRBV28 and J usage is TRBJ1-6; no reliable D call. Deletions cut 7 bases from V and 0 bases from J, with 13 bases between. CDR3 length: 16 amino acids. Germline lookup yields CDR1 MDHEN and CDR2 SYDVKM. For the CDR3, the DNA is TGTGCCAGCACTCCTAACAGTTTCTCCTATAATTCACCCCTCCACTTT. Encoded protein: CASTPNSFSYNSPLHF.

This sequence joins TRBV4-1 and TRBJ2-3; tentatively, D is TRBD2 (5 bases). Trimming shortened V by 0 bases and J by 1 base, and 5 bases separated the two germline ends. Germline loops: CDR1 MGHRA, CDR2 YSYEKL. The CDR3 runs 14 residues. In DNA, the CDR3 is TGCGCCAGCAGCCAAGAGGGAGGCACAGATACGCAGTATTTT. This encodes CASSQEGGTDTQYF.

This clonotype was counted a few times. The chain is built from TRBV7-2 and TRBJ2-5; D is uncertain. Trimming left V 5 bases short and J 3 bases short, with 10 bases between. This CDR3 has 13 amino acids. CDR1 and CDR2 from the germline V gene are SGHTA and FQGNSA. CDR3: CASSKPAEETQYF. The CDR3 coding sequence is TGTGCCAGCAGCAAACCGGCAGAAGAGACCCAGTACTTC.

The chain uses TRBV7-2 and TRBJ1-3, with TRBD1 as a possible D gene (6 bases). The germline gives CDR1 SGHTA, CDR2 FQGNSA. The CDR3 totals 16 residues. Trimming removed 5 bases at V and 0 bases at J, with 14 bases between. CDR3 sequence: CASSPEGDLSGNTIYF. DNA of the CDR3: TGTGCCAGCAGCCCAGAGGGGGATCTCTCTGGAAACACCATATATTTT.

The chain is built from TRBV27 and TRBJ2-3, with D unclear. V lost 3 bases to trimming and J lost 0 bases, with 10 bases between them. The CDR3 loop spans 15 amino acids. Germline loops: CDR1 MNHEY, CDR2 SMNVEV (reference sequence). For the CDR3, the DNA is TGTGCCAGCAGTTTCCGTCTAACTAGCACAGATACGCAGTATTTT. Its protein is CASSFRLTSTDTQYF.

The chain recombines TRBV28 with TRBJ2-3; possibly TRBD2 for D (7 bases). Between the trimmed V and J ends, which lost 6 bases and 1 base, there was a span of 17 bases. The CDR3 loop spans 16 amino acids. From germline, CDR1 is MDHEN and CDR2 SYDVKM. The CDR3 coding sequence is TGTGCCAGCAGCCTCCCCGCGGGGGCAGGCACAGATACGCAGTATTTT. It is translated as CASSLPAGAGTDTQYF.

This clonotype has a handful of counts. This rearrangement joins TRBV5-4 to TRBJ1-4; D is perhaps TRBD1 (5 bases). Trimming removed 3 bases from V and 7 bases from J, with 13 bases in between. The CDR3 length is 14 residues. Germline V gene lookup returns CDR1 SGHNT and CDR2 YYREEE (reference sequence). The CDR3, as DNA: TGTGCCAGCAGCTCGCCGGGACGAGCTGAAAAACTGTTTTTT. Its protein is CASSSPGRAEKLFF.

V gene TRBV7-9 combines with J gene TRBJ2-3; D is unclear. CDR3 length: 9 amino acids. Deletions cut 8 bases from V and 6 bases from J, with 3 bases between. Germline-derived CDR1 and CDR2 are SEHNR and FQNEAQ (reference sequence). The CDR3 here is CASGDTQYF. CDR3 bases: TGTGCCAGCGGGGATACGCAGTATTTT. Full variable domain (outside the CDR3, taken from reference TRBV7-9 and TRBJ2-3): DTGVSQNPRHKITKRGQNVTFRCDPISEHNRLYWYRQTLGQGPEFLTYFQNEAQLEKSRLLSDRFSAERPKGSFSTLEIQRTEQGDSAMYLCASGDTQYFGPGTRLTVL.

This clonotype has a handful of counts. This chain links TRBV7-2 with TRBJ2-3; 13 nucleotides match TRBD2. Looked up from germline, CDR1 is SGHTA and CDR2 is FQGNSA. The CDR3 runs 15 residues. V lost 5 bases to trimming and J lost 4 bases; unmatched junction nucleotides: 3. In DNA form, the CDR3 reads TGTGCCAGCAGCATCGGGACTAGCGGGGCAGATACGCAGTATTTT. Its translation is CASSIGTSGADTQYF.

This clonotype was found once. The CDR3 protein is CASSPRTSGEDTQYF. CDR3 nucleotides: TGTGCCAGCAGCCCCCGGACTAGCGGGGAAGATACGCAGTATTTT. The genes are TRBV7-2 and TRBJ2-3, with 12 nucleotides matching TRBD2. CDR3 length: 15 amino acids. Germline V gene sequence: CDR1 SGHTA, CDR2 FQGNSA. Germline trimming cut 5 bases from V and 5 bases from J; bases unmatched to any gene: 5.

The V gene is TRBV7-9, the J gene TRBJ2-3, with D possibly matching TRBD2 (6 bases). Germline V gene data show CDR1 as SEHNR and CDR2 as FQNEAQ (reference sequence). V lost 5 bases, J lost 1 base, and 13 bases lay in between. This CDR3 has 15 amino acids. Here the CDR3 DNA reads TGTGCCAGCAGCACGCTAACGGGGGGCACAGATACGCAGTATTTT. It codes for CASSTLTGGTDTQYF. The full variable domain, completed using reference TRBV7-9 and TRBJ2-3, is DTGVSQNPRHKITKRGQNVTFRCDPISEHNRLYWYRQTLGQGPEFLTYFQNEAQLEKSRLLSDRFSAERPKGSFSTLEIQRTEQGDSAMYLCASSTLTGGTDTQYFGPGTRLTVL.

This sequence joins TRBV4-1 and TRBJ2-2, with 9 bases matching TRBD1. The germline V gene encodes CDR1 MGHRA and CDR2 YSYEKL. CDR3 size: 18 residues. With V trimmed by 3 bases and J by 5 bases, 13 bases remained unmatched. CDR3 in amino acids: CASSQLTGGSGRTGELFF. CDR3 sequence (DNA): TGCGCCAGCAGCCAGCTTACAGGGGGCTCGGGTCGGACCGGGGAGCTGTTTTTT.

The V call is TRBV5-1, the J call TRBJ2-3; 7 nucleotides agree with TRBD1. CDR3 length: 15 amino acids. Germline assignment: CDR1 SGHRS and CDR2 YFSETQ. V shed 6 bases, J shed 6 bases, and the junction held 13 bases outside the gene matches. The chain's CDR3 is CASTSGRGIWDTQYF. The CDR3 nucleotides are TGCGCCAGCACCTCAGGCAGGGGGATATGGGATACGCAGTATTTT.

The chain is built from TRBV7-9 and TRBJ2-2; maybe TRBD2 (6 bases). Trimming took 6 bases from V and 2 from J, leaving 13 bases between them. CDR3 length: 15 amino acids. Germline V gene lookup returns CDR1 SEHNR and CDR2 FQNEAQ (reference sequence). The CDR3 coding sequence is TGTGCCAGCAGTCCATGGAGGGGAAACACCGGGGAGCTGTTTTTT. Amino acid sequence: CASSPWRGNTGELFF.

This chain joins TRBV10-3 and TRBJ2-7; D ambiguous. The CDR3 has 13 residues. V was clipped by 3 bases and J by 0 bases, with 6 bases between them. The V gene's germline CDR1 is ENHRY and CDR2 SYGVKD. CDR3 sequence (DNA): TGTGCCATCAGTGAAAAGGTCTCCTACGAGCAGTACGTC. The encoded protein is CAISEKVSYEQYV.